This entry concerns a single T cell receptor beta chain. There is no known antigen for this receptor. Base qualities are not provided; no much larger clone lies one nucleotide away. The treatment or condition label for this specimen denotes: allogeneic hematopoietic cell transplantation with graft depleted of TCRalphabeta T cells and CD19 B cells. Transplant recipients were children who received TCRalphabeta/CD19-depleted allogeneic hematopoietic cell grafts. In the germline V gene, CDR1 corresponds to SGHDT and CDR2 to YYEEEE. The CDR3 covers 16 residues, taking in both the cysteine and the phenylalanine. Solely the CDR3 DNA is kept, with 48 bases framed from the first base. V is reduced by 5 bases and J by 1 base, leaving a spacing of 16 bases between them. The sample belongs to a study of T-cell reconstitution after alpha-beta-depleted transplantation in children (dated by TCRdb to 2016 to 2017). Turning to the overall study: T-cell immune reconstitution after TCRalphabeta/CD19-depleted allogeneic hematopoietic cell transplantation in children was quantitatively tracked in the study by means of TCR repertoire profiling.

The library was made by PCR. Data came from an Illumina HiSeq 2500. TCR library preparation used molecular barcoding, with unique molecular identifiers applied to normalize quantification of the TCRbeta repertoire. Clones were called with MiXCR by TCRdb after fastp trimmed the public reads at Q25, and only in-frame beta chains were retained. Each record represents a unique CDR3 protein, reported with the most common genes and DNA among its rows. In all, the sample holds 80,000 to 100,000 distinct CDR3 sequences, and roughly a quarter of those were seen once. The top ten constitute roughly a fifth of the sample. The paper's findings and limits, for the study overall: In some patients, high TCRbeta diversity at day 60 was attributed to recipient T cells and intrathymic progenitors that had survived conditioning. Over subsequent months, a decline in hyperexpanded clone frequencies was noted, and after one year, T-cell counts and TCRbeta diversity were mostly ascribed to newly produced T cells. Apparently early alphabetaT-cell count recovery about two months after transplant reportedly relied on only several hundred rapidly expanded clones derived from non-depleted graft cells.

Sequencing used PBMCs, obtained before TCRalphabeta/CD19-depleted stem cell transplant. The sequence was obtained from a boy between 2 and 15 years old with acute lymphoblastic leukemia, due to receive a stem cell transplant. The chain couples TRBV5-6 to TRBJ2-1, with the D gene not clear enough to name. The sequenced DNA: TGTGCCAGCAGGGGTGGGATGGGGATGTCCTACAATGAGCAGTTCTTC. This translates into CASRGGMGMSYNEQFF.